What follows are 12 T cell receptor beta chains derived from one specimen sequenced in a study of monozygotic twins with cystic fibrosis. Sequencing used immunoSEQ multiplex PCR; TCRdb keeps in-frame clones, though not all of them. The sample records about 25,000 clones, approximately 90% being singletons. Sequenced: blood. The receptors here all came from a girl aged 2 to 10 with cystic fibrosis.

The chain couples TRBV7-2 to TRBJ1-5, with 10 nucleotides matching TRBD1. Per germline, CDR1 SGHTA and CDR2 FQGNSA. J gave up 1 base and V 0 bases, and 6 bases lay outside the gene matches. This CDR3 region has 18 residues. The chain's CDR3 is CASSLAFDRGRSNQPQHF. CDR3 nucleotide sequence: TGTGCCAGCAGCTTAGCGTTCGACAGGGGGCGAAGCAATCAGCCCCAGCATTTT.

This clone has just a few counts. The CDR3 spells CSVESAGDNTGELFF. CDR3 nucleotides: TGCAGCGTTGAATCCGCGGGGGATAACACCGGGGAGCTGTTTTTT. The chain uses TRBV29-1 and TRBJ2-2; 7 nucleotides line up with TRBD2. The CDR3 runs 15 residues. Germline loops: CDR1 SQVTM, CDR2 ANQGSEA. Trimming cost V 2 bases and J 2 bases; bases outside gene matches: 5.

The V gene is TRBV30, the J gene TRBJ1-2; no firm D call. The CDR3 length is 12 residues. Germline lookup yields CDR1 GTSNPN and CDR2 SVGIG (reference sequence). V gave up 5 bases and J gave up 6 bases, with 13 bases separating them. The CDR3 nucleotides read TGTGCCTGGGGGCTTGGTTCGCATGGCTACACCTTC. Its translation: CAWGLGSHGYTF.

The chain employs TRBV19 and TRBJ1-4; the D gene is possibly TRBD1 (5 bases). CDR1 is LNHDA and CDR2 is SQIVND in the germline V gene (reference sequence). This CDR3 spans 17 amino acids. Trimming stripped 5 bases from V and 6 bases from J, with 22 bases between. The CDR3 loop is CASSPHLRGRDYEKLFF. CDR3 nucleotide sequence: TGTGCCAGTAGTCCCCACCTGAGGGGTCGGGACTATGAAAAACTGTTTTTT.

DNA for the CDR3: TGCGCCAGCAGCCAAGTGTTCGTCACAGATACGCAGTATTTT. This gives the protein CASSQVFVTDTQYF. The chain combines TRBV4-1 with TRBJ2-3; D gene unclear. CDR3 length: 14 amino acids. Per the germline V gene, CDR1 is MGHRA and CDR2 is YSYEKL. Trimming took 1 base from V and 2 from J, leaving 7 bases between them.

The chain has TRBV29-1 and TRBJ2-7, with D possibly being TRBD1 or TRBD2 (5 bases each). The CDR3 runs 12 residues. Germline CDR1 and CDR2: SQVTM and ANQGSEA. V was clipped by 0 bases and J by 7 bases, with 10 bases between them. In nucleotides, the CDR3 is TGCAGCGTTGAAGACGGGAACAGGGAGCAGTACTTC. Translated: CSVEDGNREQYF.

The genes are TRBV7-9 and TRBJ2-7; D possibly corresponds to TRBD2 (5 bases). This CDR3 is built from 16 residues. The germline V gene encodes CDR1 SEHNR and CDR2 FQNEAQ (reference sequence). Between the trimmed V and J ends, which lost 5 bases and 6 bases, there was a span of 23 bases. The CDR3 sequence is CASSPWRHLPPGEQYF. CDR3 coding DNA: TGTGCCAGCAGCCCATGGAGGCATTTACCACCGGGCGAGCAGTACTTC.

The rearrangement joins TRBV18 to TRBJ1-2; 9 bases agree with TRBD1. CDR3 length: 12 amino acids. The V gene end was trimmed by 1 base and the J gene end by 13 bases; junction bases not matched to a gene: 4. The germline CDR1 and CDR2 sequences are KGHSH and LQKENI. The CDR3 nucleotides read TGTGCCAGCTCACCACGACAGGGGGAAGGCACCTTC. It yields the protein CASSPRQGEGTF.

The J gene is TRBJ2-1, the V gene TRBV10-3; D is perhaps TRBD2 (5 bases). The CDR3 consists of 11 residues. With 4 bases removed from V and 8 bases from J, the gap between germline ends came to 6 bases. CDR1 and CDR2 (germline): ENHRY, SYGVKD. CDR3 region: CAISGGDEQFF. DNA of the CDR3: TGTGCCATCAGTGGGGGAGATGAGCAGTTCTTC.

CDR3 residues: CASSRQGSSYNSPLHF. In DNA, the CDR3 is TGTGCCAGCAGCCGACAGGGGAGCTCCTATAATTCACCCCTCCACTTT. The J gene is TRBJ1-6, the V gene TRBV7-2, with 8 bases that match TRBD1. Trimming removed 5 bases from V and 0 bases from J; junction bases left unmatched: 3. The germline CDR1 and CDR2 sequences are SGHTA and FQGNSA. The CDR3 is 16 residues long.

The chain is built from TRBV18 and TRBJ2-7, with 7 bases aligning to TRBD1. V lost 2 bases and J lost 3; bases outside the gene matches: 1. The CDR3 is 13 residues long. From germline, CDR1 is KGHSH and CDR2 LQKENI. This CDR3 reads CASSPGDSYEQYF. The CDR3 coding sequence is TGTGCCAGCTCACCAGGGGACAGCTACGAGCAGTACTTC.

The gene calls are TRBV29-1 and TRBJ2-3; D is unresolved. The CDR3 covers 12 residues. CDR1 and CDR2 from the germline V gene are SQVTM and ANQGSEA. The ends were cut back, 7 bases at V and 2 bases at J, with 10 bases in the middle. The CDR3, as DNA: TGCAGCGCCGCAGAAAACACAGATACGCAGTATTTT. Protein product: CSAAENTDTQYF.